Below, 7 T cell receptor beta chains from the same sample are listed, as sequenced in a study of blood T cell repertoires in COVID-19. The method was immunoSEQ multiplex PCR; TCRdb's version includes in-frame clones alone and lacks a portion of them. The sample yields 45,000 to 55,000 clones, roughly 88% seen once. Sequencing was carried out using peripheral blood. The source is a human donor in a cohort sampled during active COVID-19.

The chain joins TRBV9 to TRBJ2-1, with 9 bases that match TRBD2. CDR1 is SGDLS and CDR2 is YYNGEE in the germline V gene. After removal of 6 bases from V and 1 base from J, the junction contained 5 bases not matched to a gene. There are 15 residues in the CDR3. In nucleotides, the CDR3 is TGTGCCAGCAACCCTAGCGGGACTTCCTACAATGAGCAGTTCTTC. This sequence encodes CASNPSGTSYNEQFF.

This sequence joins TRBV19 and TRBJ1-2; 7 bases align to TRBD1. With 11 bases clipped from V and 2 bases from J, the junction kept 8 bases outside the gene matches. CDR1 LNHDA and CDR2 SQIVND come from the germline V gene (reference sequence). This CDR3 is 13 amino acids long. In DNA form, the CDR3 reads TGTGCCGCGACCCGGGACAGAAACTATGGCTACACCTTC. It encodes CAATRDRNYGYTF.

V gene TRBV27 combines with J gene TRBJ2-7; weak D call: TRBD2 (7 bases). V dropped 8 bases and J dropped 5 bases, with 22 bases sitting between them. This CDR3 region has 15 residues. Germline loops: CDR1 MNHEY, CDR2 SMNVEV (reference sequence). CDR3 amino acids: CASSPLGGASNEQYF. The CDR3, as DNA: TGTGCCAGCTCGCCTTTAGGGGGGGCTAGCAACGAGCAGTACTTC.

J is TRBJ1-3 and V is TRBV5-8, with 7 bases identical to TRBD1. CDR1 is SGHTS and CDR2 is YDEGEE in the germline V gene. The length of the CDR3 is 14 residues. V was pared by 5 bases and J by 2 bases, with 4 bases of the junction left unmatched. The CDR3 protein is CASSPGQAGNTIYF. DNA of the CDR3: TGTGCCAGCAGTCCAGGACAGGCTGGAAACACCATATATTTT.

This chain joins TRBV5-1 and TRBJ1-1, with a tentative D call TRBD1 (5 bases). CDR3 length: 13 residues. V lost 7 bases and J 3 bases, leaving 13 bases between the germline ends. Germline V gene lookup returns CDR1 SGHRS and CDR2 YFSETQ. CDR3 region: CASQVGRDTEAFF. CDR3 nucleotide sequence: TGCGCCAGCCAGGTGGGGCGTGACACTGAAGCTTTCTTT.

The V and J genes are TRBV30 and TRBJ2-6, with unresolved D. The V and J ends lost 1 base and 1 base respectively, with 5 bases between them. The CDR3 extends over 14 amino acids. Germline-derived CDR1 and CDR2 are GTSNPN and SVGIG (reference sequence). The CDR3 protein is CAWSGGSGANVLTF. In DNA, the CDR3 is TGTGCCTGGAGTGGCGGTTCTGGGGCCAACGTCCTGACTTTC.

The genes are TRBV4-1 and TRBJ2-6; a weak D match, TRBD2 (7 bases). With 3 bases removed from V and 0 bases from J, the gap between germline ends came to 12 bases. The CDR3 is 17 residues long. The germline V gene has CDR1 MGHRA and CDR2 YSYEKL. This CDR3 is CASSQRGGVSGANVLTF. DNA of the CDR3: TGCGCCAGCAGCCAGAGAGGGGGGGTCTCTGGGGCCAACGTCCTGACTTTC.